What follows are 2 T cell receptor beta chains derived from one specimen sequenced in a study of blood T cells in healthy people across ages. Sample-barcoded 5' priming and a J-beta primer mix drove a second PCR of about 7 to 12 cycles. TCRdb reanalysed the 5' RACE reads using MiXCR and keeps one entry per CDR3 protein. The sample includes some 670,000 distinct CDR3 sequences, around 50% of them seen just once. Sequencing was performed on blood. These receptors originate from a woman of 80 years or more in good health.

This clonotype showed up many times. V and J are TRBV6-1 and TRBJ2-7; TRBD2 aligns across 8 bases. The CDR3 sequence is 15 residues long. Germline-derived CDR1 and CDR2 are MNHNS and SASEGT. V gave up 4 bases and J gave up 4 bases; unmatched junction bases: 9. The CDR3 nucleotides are TGTGCCAGCAGTGTTGCACTAGCGGAATATTACGAGCAGTACTTC. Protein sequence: CASSVALAEYYEQYF.

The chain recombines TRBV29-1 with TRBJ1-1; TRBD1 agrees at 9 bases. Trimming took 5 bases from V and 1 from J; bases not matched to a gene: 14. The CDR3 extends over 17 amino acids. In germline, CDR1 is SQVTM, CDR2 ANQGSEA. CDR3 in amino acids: CSVQGGQGRVTNTEAFF. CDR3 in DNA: TGCAGCGTTCAGGGGGGACAGGGCCGGGTAACGAACACTGAAGCTTTCTTT.